This paragraph covers one TCR beta chain sequence. This specimen comes from a study of blood T cell repertoires in COVID-19. Study summary: From the United States, Italy and Spain came samples of acute and convalescent COVID-19. From T cells, B-cell-depleted T cells, or PBMCs came the material, which was cDNA or gDNA.

Generated by immunoSEQ multiplex PCR, the TCRdb table keeps only in-frame clones and is missing some. The sample records about 130,000 clones, approximately 90% being singletons. Germline CDR1 LGHNA, CDR2 YSLEER. Trimming left V 0 bases short and J 7 bases short, with 14 bases between. The CDR3 length is 15 residues. The gene calls are TRBV4-3 and TRBJ2-3, with a possible D match to TRBD2 (6 bases). Sequencing used peripheral blood. The source of this sequence is a man between 60 and 75 years old with COVID-19, enrolled during active disease. CDR3 sequence reads: CASSQDRDSRNTQYF. CDR3 sequence (DNA): TGCGCCAGCAGCCAAGACCGGGACTCCCGCAATACGCAGTATTTT.